One sample yielded the 20 T cell receptor beta chains listed below, sequenced in a study of PD-L1 blockade in urothelial cancer. Data came from immunoSEQ multiplex PCR; TCRdb stores just in-frame clones and leaves some out. The sample consists of tens of thousands of clones, around four fifths of them appearing once. The time point: pretreatment peripheral blood. Sample: PBMCs, taken around atezolizumab (anti-PD-L1) treatment. These receptors all come from a man aged 40-55 years with urothelial cancer.

The chain joins TRBV5-1 to TRBJ2-1; TRBD2 is a possible D gene (5 bases). This CDR3 is built from 17 residues. V shed 4 bases and J shed 6 bases, with 23 bases lying between them. Per the germline V gene, CDR1 is SGHRS and CDR2 is YFSETQ. The CDR3 DNA sequence: TGCGCCAGCAGCCACGGCGGGCAAACGGGCCACGTCAATGAGCAGTTCTTC. This sequence encodes CASSHGGQTGHVNEQFF.

V gene TRBV30 combines with J gene TRBJ2-2; TRBD2 matches 9 bases. Germline assignment: CDR1 GTSNPN and CDR2 SVGIG (reference sequence). Trimming removed 5 bases from V and 2 bases from J; junction bases left unmatched: 3. The CDR3 is 14 residues long. The CDR3 DNA follows: TGTGCCTGGGATAGCGGGAGCAACACCGGGGAGCTGTTTTTT. Amino acids: CAWDSGSNTGELFF.

In its sample, this clone was seen a few times. In nucleotides, the CDR3 is TGCGCCAGCAGCCAGGGGGGGAGTAGATACAATGAGCAGTTCTTC. Amino acids: CASSQGGSRYNEQFF. The chain has TRBV4-1 and TRBJ2-1, with 7 nucleotides matching TRBD2. J lost 4 bases, V lost 3 bases, and 6 bases had no gene match. The CDR3 loop spans 15 amino acids. Germline values: CDR1 MGHRA, CDR2 YSYEKL.

The chain uses TRBV6-1 and TRBJ2-1; 10 bases line up with TRBD2. The junction had 9 bases not matched to a gene; V was cut back by 4 bases and J by 12 bases. This CDR3 spans 14 amino acids. The germline gives CDR1 MNHNS, CDR2 SASEGT. The CDR3 DNA sequence: TGTGCCAGCAGTGGGGTTCTAGCGGGAGTTCGGCAGTTCTTC. This sequence encodes CASSGVLAGVRQFF.

The chain is built from TRBV11-2 and TRBJ2-2; 7 positions agree with TRBD2. J gave up 0 bases and V 5 bases, and 6 bases lay outside the gene matches. The CDR3 covers 16 residues. CDR1 is SGHAT and CDR2 is FQNNGV in the germline V gene. CDR3 residues: CASSRQGRANTGELFF. CDR3 DNA sequence: TGTGCCAGCAGCCGACAAGGGAGGGCGAACACCGGGGAGCTGTTTTTT.

CDR3 region: CASSKTSGRWDEQFF. For the CDR3, the DNA is TGTGCCAGCAGCAAGACTAGCGGGAGGTGGGATGAGCAGTTCTTC. V is TRBV7-2 and J is TRBJ2-1, with 13 bases identical to TRBD2. The V gene end was trimmed by 5 bases and the J gene end by 8 bases; junction bases not matched to a gene: 6. Germline V gene sequence: CDR1 SGHTA, CDR2 FQGNSA. CDR3 size: 15 residues.

CDR3 nucleotide sequence: TGTGCCAGCAGTGCTCTCGTTGGGGGGGCCATATATTTT. This encodes CASSALVGGAIYF. This sequence joins TRBV6-1 and TRBJ1-3, with D tentatively TRBD1 (5 bases). Germline V gene sequence: CDR1 MNHNS, CDR2 SASEGT. CDR3 size: 13 residues. Trimming cost V 4 bases and J 11 bases, with 15 bases left between them.

The gene calls are TRBV6-5 and TRBJ2-2; weak D call: TRBD1 (6 bases). CDR3 size: 13 residues. V gave up 6 bases and J gave up 7 bases, with 12 bases separating them. The germline V gene has CDR1 MNHEY and CDR2 SVGAGI. CDR3 in amino acids: CASRQQGYGELFF. CDR3 DNA sequence: TGTGCCAGCAGACAACAGGGATACGGGGAGCTGTTTTTT.

This clone appeared a single time. The rearrangement joins TRBV5-1 to TRBJ2-3, with TRBD2 matching over 10 bases. Trimming cost V 1 base and J 4 bases; bases outside gene matches: 6. The CDR3 is 16 residues long. CDR1 and CDR2 from the germline V gene are SGHRS and YFSETQ. The DNA of the CDR3 is TGCGCCAGCAGCTTGCAGAGCGGGAGGGGGTCAGATACGCAGTATTTT. Translation: CASSLQSGRGSDTQYF.

The genes are TRBV21-1 and TRBJ2-2; the table's D call TRBD2 went unverified against the DNA. TRBV21-1 is an annotated pseudogene. The CDR3 is made up of 9 amino acids. CDR3 coding DNA: TGCGGGGGCACCGGGGAGCTGTTTTTT. It yields the protein CGGTGELFF.

This rearrangement joins TRBV27 to TRBJ1-5; 7 nucleotides line up with TRBD1. Unmatched junction bases numbered 2, after V lost 3 bases and J lost 0 bases. Germline V gene sequence: CDR1 MNHEY, CDR2 SMNVEV (reference sequence). The CDR3 consists of 15 residues. CDR3 sequence reads: CASSLEGASNQPQHF. In DNA form, the CDR3 reads TGTGCCAGCAGTTTGGAGGGGGCTAGCAATCAGCCCCAGCATTTT.

This clone has just a few counts. The chain carries TRBV19 and TRBJ1-2; a possible D gene is TRBD1 (5 bases). Per germline, CDR1 LNHDA and CDR2 SQIVND (reference sequence). V lost 5 bases, J lost 3 bases, and 7 bases lay in between. The CDR3 contains 12 residues. The CDR3 loop reads CASSAGYYGYTF. CDR3 coding DNA: TGTGCCAGTAGTGCAGGGTACTATGGCTACACCTTC.

The chain uses TRBV2 and TRBJ1-5; TRBD1 matches at 10 bases. V was pared by 6 bases and J by 4 bases, with 6 bases of the junction left unmatched. CDR1 is SNHLY, CDR2 FYNNEI, per germline. The CDR3 consists of 15 residues. CDR3: CASRDGTGANQPQHF. CDR3 nucleotide sequence: TGTGCCAGCAGGGACGGGACAGGGGCTAATCAGCCCCAGCATTTT.

V and J are TRBV7-9 and TRBJ1-4; 7 bases map to TRBD1. V shed 2 bases and J 3 bases; nucleotides not matched to a gene: 3. CDR1 is SEHNR and CDR2 is FQNEAQ in the germline V gene (reference sequence). The CDR3 sequence is 15 residues long. DNA of the CDR3: TGTGCCAGCAGCTTAAGGGGGCCTGCTAATGAAAAACTGTTTTTT. Amino acids: CASSLRGPANEKLFF.

The gene calls are TRBV10-3 and TRBJ2-7; the match to TRBD1 covers 7 bases. After removal of 9 bases from V and 6 bases from J, the junction contained 8 bases not matched to a gene. The CDR3 totals 12 residues. Germline loops: CDR1 ENHRY, CDR2 SYGVKD. The CDR3 reads CAIAGQAIEQYF. The CDR3 nucleotides read TGTGCCATAGCCGGACAGGCCATCGAGCAGTACTTC.

The V and J genes are TRBV29-1 and TRBJ2-1; D perhaps matches TRBD2 (6 bases). This CDR3 region has 16 residues. Looked up from germline, CDR1 is SQVTM and CDR2 is ANQGSEA. V was shortened by 5 bases and J by 3 bases, with 20 bases between the two germline ends. Written as DNA, the CDR3 is TGCAGCGTTTCCAATCTCCGGGACTTACTCTACAATGAGCAGTTCTTC. Protein sequence: CSVSNLRDLLYNEQFF.

The rearrangement joins TRBV4-3 to TRBJ2-6; D gene ambiguous. This CDR3 comprises 16 residues. Trimming shortened V by 0 bases and J by 0 bases, and 6 bases separated the two germline ends. From germline, CDR1 is LGHNA and CDR2 YSLEER. CDR3 in amino acids: CASSQEAGSGANVLTF. The CDR3 DNA reads as TGCGCCAGCAGCCAAGAGGCAGGCTCTGGGGCCAACGTCCTGACTTTC.

The gene calls are TRBV6-4 and TRBJ2-1; 9 bases line up with TRBD2. Germline CDR1 MRHNA, CDR2 SNTAGT. The CDR3 contains 16 residues. Trimming took 4 bases from V and 3 from J; bases not matched to a gene: 7. CDR3 sequence reads: CASSVAAGGGYNEQFF. The CDR3 DNA reads TGTGCCAGCAGTGTGGCAGCGGGAGGAGGCTACAATGAGCAGTTCTTC.

The rearrangement links TRBV9 to TRBJ2-7; possibly TRBD2 for D (5 bases). Per germline, CDR1 SGDLS and CDR2 YYNGEE. The V and J ends lost 4 bases and 5 bases respectively, with 22 bases between them. This CDR3 has 16 amino acids. The CDR3 sequence: CASSPSSAILSHEQYF. The CDR3 DNA reads as TGTGCCAGCAGCCCTAGCAGTGCGATCTTATCCCACGAGCAGTACTTC.

This clone was seen a single time. The chain uses TRBV28 and TRBJ1-5, with 9 bases aligning to TRBD1. Germline V gene lookup returns CDR1 MDHEN and CDR2 SYDVKM. The CDR3 spans 15 residues. The V segment lost 3 bases and the J segment 3 bases; nucleotides outside the gene matches: 3. CDR3 protein: CASSLAQGANQPQHF. The DNA of the CDR3 is TGTGCCAGCAGTTTGGCACAGGGGGCCAATCAGCCCCAGCATTTT. Full variable domain (outside the CDR3, taken from reference TRBV28 and TRBJ1-5): DVKVTQSSRYLVKRTGEKVFLECVQDMDHENMFWYRQDPGLGLRLIYFSYDVKMKEKGDIPEGYSVSREKKERFSLILESASTNQTSMYLCASSLAQGANQPQHFGDGTRLSIL.